The 22 T cell receptor beta chains listed next were all sequenced from one sample in a study of T cell responses to AZD1222 COVID-19 vaccine (dated by TCRdb to about 2021). This specimen's time point label, interpreted: baseline before first vaccination. The library was generated by the immunoSEQ multiplex PCR assay. The immuneACCESS repertoire file appears here via TCRdb, limited to in-frame rearrangements. These files lack a portion of the clones; in checked studies, under half of the deficit traces to unresolved V genes, and the cause of the others is not known. The sample table holds around 50,000 clones, of which roughly four fifths were seen once. 10% to 13% of the sample is held by the ten biggest clonotypes. Sequences were derived from peripheral blood, sampled on day 0 of AZD1222 vaccination. The receptors were gathered from an adult in good health.

V and J are TRBV7-9 and TRBJ2-5; the D gene is possibly TRBD2 (5 bases). Germline V gene sequence: CDR1 SEHNR, CDR2 FQNEAQ (reference sequence). There are 14 residues in the CDR3. V was clipped by 1 base and J by 2 bases, with 8 bases between them. This chain's CDR3 is CASSLVGVQETQYF. The CDR3 DNA reads as TGTGCCAGCAGCTTAGTCGGGGTACAAGAGACCCAGTACTTC.

V gene TRBV12-5 combines with J gene TRBJ2-2; TRBD2 aligns across 9 bases. Per germline, CDR1 LGHNT and CDR2 FRNRAP. Trimming removed 1 base from V and 6 bases from J; junction bases left unmatched: 15. This CDR3 is built from 19 residues. The CDR3 is CASGLAPYSGGRVSGELFF. CDR3 nucleotides: TGTGCTAGTGGTTTGGCACCTTATAGCGGGGGCCGAGTTTCCGGGGAGCTGTTTTTT.

The genes are TRBV5-6 and TRBJ2-6; D unresolved. CDR1 is SGHDT and CDR2 is YYEEEE in the germline V gene. The CDR3 has 15 residues. Trimming took 2 bases from V and 2 from J, leaving 8 bases between them. The CDR3 DNA reads TGTGCCAGCAGCTTATGGGGTCCTGGGGCCAACGTCCTGACTTTC. This codes for CASSLWGPGANVLTF.

The chain combines TRBV13 with TRBJ1-4; 7 nucleotides match TRBD1. Trimming took 4 bases from V and 4 from J; bases not matched to a gene: 6. Germline V gene sequence: CDR1 PRHDT, CDR2 FYEKMQ (reference sequence). The CDR3 sequence is 15 residues long. In DNA form, the CDR3 reads TGTGCCAGCAGCTATGCAGGGGGAGGTAATGAAAAACTGTTTTTT. Translated, it gives CASSYAGGGNEKLFF.

This clone was seen once. This rearrangement joins TRBV18 to TRBJ2-4; D unclear. The germline CDR1 and CDR2 sequences are KGHSH and LQKENI. The CDR3 runs to 14 residues. V was trimmed by 2 bases and J by 3 bases, leaving 8 bases between them. The CDR3 protein is CASSPDPGKNIQYF. CDR3 DNA sequence: TGTGCCAGCTCACCAGATCCGGGCAAAAACATTCAGTACTTC.

This chain connects TRBV6-5 to TRBJ2-7, with 8 bases fitting TRBD2. The length of the CDR3 is 15 residues. After removal of 2 bases from V and 1 base from J, the junction contained 4 bases not matched to a gene. Per germline, CDR1 MNHEY and CDR2 SVGAGI. CDR3 in DNA: TGTGCCAGCAGTTACCGAGCGGGAGAGTCCTACGAGCAGTACTTC. This gives the protein CASSYRAGESYEQYF.

A single count supports this clone. The chain has TRBV7-2 and TRBJ1-2; a weak D match, TRBD1 (6 bases). Trimming took off 5 bases at V and 0 bases at J, with 19 bases between the two ends. CDR3 size: 17 residues. Germline assignment: CDR1 SGHTA and CDR2 FQGNSA. The CDR3 nucleotides are TGTGCCAGCAGCCCTCGCCCAGGACAGACCGCTAACTATGGCTACACCTTC. Translating it yields CASSPRPGQTANYGYTF.

J is TRBJ2-3 and V is TRBV5-5, with D possibly matching TRBD1 (6 bases). This CDR3 is built from 15 residues. Trimming cost V 0 bases and J 1 base, with 9 bases left between them. Germline V gene sequence: CDR1 SGHKS, CDR2 YYEKEE (reference sequence). CDR3 sequence: CASSLEAGGTDTQYF. The DNA for the CDR3 is TGTGCCAGCAGCTTGGAGGCAGGGGGCACAGATACGCAGTATTTT.

This chain links TRBV10-3 with TRBJ1-1; 8 bases align to TRBD1. From germline, CDR1 is ENHRY and CDR2 SYGVKD. This CDR3 has 16 residues. V lost 2 bases and J lost 4; bases outside the gene matches: 9. CDR3 sequence (DNA): TGTGCCATCAGTGAGACAACCCCCGGGACAGGCACTGAAGCTTTCTTT. Translation gives CAISETTPGTGTEAFF.

This chain links TRBV6-5 with TRBJ1-1, with TRBD1 matching over 9 bases. Germline V gene sequence: CDR1 MNHEY, CDR2 SVGAGI. The CDR3 extends over 14 amino acids. With 7 bases clipped from V and 7 bases from J, the junction kept 10 bases outside the gene matches. CDR3 sequence (DNA): TGTGCCAGCATCAAACCAGGACAGGGGATTGAAGCTTTCTTT. It yields the protein CASIKPGQGIEAFF.

The rearrangement joins TRBV5-6 to TRBJ1-2; TRBD1 might be the D (6 bases). V gave up 0 bases and J gave up 4 bases, with 13 bases separating them. From germline, CDR1 is SGHDT and CDR2 YYEEEE. The CDR3 has 15 amino acids. The CDR3 DNA reads as TGTGCCAGCAGCTTGGTTCAGGGGCAGGGCTATGGCTACACCTTC. Its translation is CASSLVQGQGYGYTF.

The V gene is TRBV4-1, the J gene TRBJ2-2; 11 bases line up with TRBD2. The germline V gene encodes CDR1 MGHRA and CDR2 YSYEKL. The CDR3 contains 17 residues. V shed 4 bases and J 6 bases; nucleotides not matched to a gene: 10. CDR3 in amino acids: CASSPLGGSGRAGELFF. The CDR3 DNA reads TGCGCCAGCAGCCCCCTAGGAGGTAGCGGGAGGGCCGGGGAGCTGTTTTTT.

This chain joins TRBV19 and TRBJ2-7; perhaps D is TRBD1 or TRBD2 (5 bases each). The CDR3 has 13 residues. The V and J ends lost 6 bases and 3 bases respectively, with 12 bases between them. CDR1 and CDR2 (germline): LNHDA, SQIVND (reference sequence). The CDR3 DNA is TGTGCCAGTAGCTCGGACACTAGCTACGAGCAGTACTTC. It encodes CASSSDTSYEQYF.

This chain uses TRBV21-1 with TRBJ2-7. TRBV21-1 is a pseudogene locus. The CDR3 consists of 12 residues. The CDR3 here is CASIHAKDEQYF. The CDR3 DNA is TGTGCCAGCATCCACGCCAAGGACGAGCAGTACTTC.

This clone is a singleton in its sample. The rearrangement joins TRBV29-1 to TRBJ2-1, with TRBD2 matching 7 bases. This CDR3 is built from 16 residues. Germline CDR1 SQVTM, CDR2 ANQGSEA. The trim removed 0 bases at V and 4 bases at J, leaving 9 bases unmatched. DNA of the CDR3: TGCAGCGTTGAAGATATCCTAGCGGAGGCTTACAATGAGCAGTTCTTC. It yields the protein CSVEDILAEAYNEQFF.

The chain is built from TRBV18 and TRBJ1-2, with D unresolved. There are 14 residues in the CDR3. V was cut by 1 base and J by 6 bases, with 12 bases left in between. Germline CDR1 and CDR2: KGHSH and LQKENI. The CDR3 DNA sequence: TGTGCCAGCTCACCACGTGGTGTGGCGGATGGCTACACCTTC. This encodes CASSPRGVADGYTF. The full variable domain, in which reference TRBV18 and TRBJ1-2 provide the parts outside the CDR3, is NAGVMQNPRHLVRRRGQEARLRCSPMKGHSHVYWYRQLPEEGLKFMVYLQKENIIDESGMPKERFSAEFPKEGPSILRIQQVVRGDSAAYFCASSPRGVADGYTFGSGTRLTVV.

CDR3 bases: TGTGCCAGCAGTTTAGACAAGGGGAAATACAATGAGCAGTTCTTC. Translation: CASSLDKGKYNEQFF. The genes are TRBV27 and TRBJ2-1; possible D gene TRBD1, 5 bases. Trimming left V 2 bases short and J 4 bases short, with 12 bases between. The CDR3 consists of 15 residues. Germline V CDR1 and CDR2: MNHEY, SMNVEV (reference sequence).

The J gene is TRBJ2-2, the V gene TRBV11-3, with D perhaps matching TRBD1 or TRBD2 (6 bases each). Between the trimmed V and J ends, which lost 5 bases and 4 bases, there was a span of 11 bases. The germline CDR1 and CDR2 sequences are SGHNT and YENEEA. The CDR3 totals 14 residues. For the CDR3, the DNA is TGTGCCAGCAGCCGACAGGAGGGCACCGGGGAGCTGTTTTTT. The encoded protein is CASSRQEGTGELFF.

This sequence joins TRBV5-4 and TRBJ1-2, with D possibly TRBD1 on 6 matching bases. Germline V gives CDR1 SGHNT, CDR2 YYREEE (reference sequence). V lost 0 bases and J 3 bases, leaving 9 bases between the germline ends. There are 14 residues in the CDR3. The CDR3 sequence: CASSLAGDDYGYTF. The DNA of the CDR3 is TGTGCCAGCAGCTTGGCAGGGGACGACTATGGCTACACCTTC.

This chain uses TRBV5-4 with TRBJ1-2, with TRBD1 matching 9 bases. Per germline, CDR1 SGHNT and CDR2 YYREEE (reference sequence). V was pared by 5 bases and J by 6 bases, with 11 bases of the junction left unmatched. CDR3 length: 15 residues. CDR3 residues: CASSSYQDRGNGYTF. CDR3 coding DNA: TGTGCCAGCAGTTCGTACCAGGACAGGGGCAATGGCTACACCTTC.

The chain uses TRBV28 and TRBJ2-7; D not certain. V lost 3 bases and J 6 bases, leaving 9 bases between the germline ends. CDR1 and CDR2 from the germline V gene are MDHEN and SYDVKM. The CDR3 spans 12 residues. As DNA, the CDR3 is TGTGCCAGCAGTTTCGGGTCCCTCGAGCAGTACTTC. This codes for CASSFGSLEQYF.

The chain couples TRBV5-8 to TRBJ1-3, with a weak D call TRBD1 (6 bases). In germline, CDR1 is SGHTS, CDR2 YDEGEE. The ends were cut back, 4 bases at V and 4 bases at J, with 12 bases in the middle. CDR3 length: 14 residues. CDR3 DNA sequence: TGTGCCAGCAGCCCAGGGGATCCGGGAAACACCATATATTTT. Translating gives CASSPGDPGNTIYF.